These T cell receptor beta chains were read from a single sample in a study of blood T cell repertoires in COVID-19. Sequenced by immunoSEQ multiplex PCR; TCRdb stores in-frame clones only, minus some. Of around 250,000 clones listed, over 75% are singletons. The sample comprised PBMCs or T cells enriched from blood (not recorded which). The source is a woman aged 50 to 60 who had recovered from COVID-19. Each CDR3 is given with its conserved first and last residue. D genes are given only for firm matches. The size field is filled for only some rows; it gives once, few, many or a size class.

j_gene,v_gene,d_gene,abundance,CDR3aa,CDR3nt
TRBJ2-1,TRBV21-1,.,.,CASSKERETSAYHNEQFF,TGTGCCAGCAGCAAAGAGAGGGAGACTAGCGCATACCACAATGAGCAGTTCTTC
TRBJ1-5,TRBV6-5,TRBD1,.,CASTDRENQPQHF,TGTGCCAGCACGGACAGGGAAAATCAGCCCCAGCATTTT
TRBJ2-7,TRBV5-1,.,.,CASSLGTGYEQYF,TGCGCCAGCAGCTTGGGGACTGGCTACGAGCAGTACTTC
TRBJ2-2,TRBV19,TRBD2,once,CASSRAGTSLNTGELFF,TGTGCCAGTAGTAGGGCCGGGACTAGCCTGAACACCGGGGAGCTGTTTTTT
TRBJ2-1,TRBV28,TRBD2,.,CASSLGTSGYNEQFF,TGTGCCAGCAGTCTTGGGACTAGCGGCTACAATGAGCAGTTCTTC
TRBJ1-1,TRBV6-5,.,once,CASSSGVDTEAFF,TGTGCCAGCAGTTCAGGGGTTGACACTGAAGCTTTCTTT
TRBJ1-1,TRBV7-6,.,.,CASMSYRVDTEAFF,TGTGCCAGCATGTCCTACAGGGTGGACACTGAAGCTTTCTTT
TRBJ2-7,TRBV28,.,.,CASSPNTAGFIYEQYF,TGTGCCAGCAGTCCCAACACAGCGGGCTTTATCTACGAGCAGTACTTC
TRBJ1-5,TRBV27,.,few,CASSFQNQPQHF,TGTGCCAGCAGTTTCCAGAATCAGCCCCAGCATTTT
TRBJ2-7,TRBV11-2,.,.,CASSLTGNYYEQYF,TGTGCCAGCAGCTTAACAGGGAATTACTACGAGCAGTACTTC
TRBJ1-6,TRBV11-2,.,.,CASSLGRGFRGGSPLHF,TGTGCCAGCAGCTTGGGTCGGGGATTTCGAGGTGGTTCACCCCTCCACTTT
TRBJ1-5,TRBV28,.,.,CASSLFDGGGNQPQHF,TGTGCCAGCAGTTTATTCGACGGTGGAGGCAATCAGCCCCAGCATTTT
TRBJ1-5,TRBV5-1,TRBD1,.,CASSSDTGGGQPQHF,TGCGCCAGCAGCTCTGATACAGGGGGCGGTCAGCCCCAGCATTTT
TRBJ2-7,TRBV5-1,TRBD1,.,CASRDSAYEQYF,TGCGCCAGCCGGGACAGCGCCTACGAGCAGTACTTC
TRBJ2-1,TRBV18,.,.,CASSPLIGSVEQFF,TGTGCCAGCTCACCACTTATCGGGAGTGTTGAGCAGTTCTTC
TRBJ1-4,TRBV7-9,TRBD1,.,CASSWDRGGEKLFF,TGTGCCAGCAGCTGGGACAGGGGAGGAGAAAAACTGTTTTTT
TRBJ2-1,TRBV18,TRBD2,.,CASSPRLASPDYNEQFF,TGTGCCAGCTCGCCGAGACTAGCGAGCCCGGACTACAATGAGCAGTTCTTC
TRBJ2-1,TRBV2,.,.,CASSESAGTFFDEQFF,TGTGCCAGCAGCGAGTCTGCCGGGACATTTTTTGATGAGCAGTTCTTC
TRBJ2-3,TRBV16,TRBD2,.,CASSQFIAGGTTDTQYF,TGTGCCAGCAGCCAATTTATAGCGGGAGGGACCACAGATACGCAGTATTTT
TRBJ1-2,TRBV30,.,once,CAWGEFGGYTF,TGTGCCTGGGGGGAGTTCGGTGGCTACACCTTC
TRBJ1-5,TRBV4-1,.,.,CASSQDGGSNQPQHF,TGCGCCAGCAGCCAAGATGGAGGGAGCAATCAGCCCCAGCATTTT
TRBJ2-3,TRBV4-1,.,.,CASSPRLYADTQYF,TGCGCCAGCAGCCCCCGACTGTACGCAGATACGCAGTATTTT
TRBJ1-5,TRBV5-5,.,.,CASSLWGQGQPQHF,TGTGCCAGCAGCTTGTGGGGGCAAGGTCAGCCCCAGCATTTT
TRBJ2-7,TRBV7-2,TRBD2,.,CASSLSGGSSYEQYF,TGTGCCAGCAGCCTTAGCGGGGGTAGCTCCTACGAGCAGTACTTC
TRBJ1-1,TRBV28,.,.,CASSLSGRLTLGAFF,TGTGCCAGCAGTTTATCAGGGCGCCTAACCCTTGGAGCTTTCTTT
TRBJ1-2,TRBV19,TRBD1,few,CASSPTGGVSYYGYTF,TGTGCCAGTAGTCCTACAGGGGGCGTTTCTTACTATGGCTACACCTTC
TRBJ1-5,TRBV7-2,.,.,CASSLSGGNQPQHF,TGTGCCAGCAGCTTGTCGGGGGGAAATCAGCCCCAGCATTTT
TRBJ1-2,TRBV29-1,.,.,CSARARDSHGYTF,TGCAGCGCACGAGCCAGGGACTCGCATGGCTACACCTTC
TRBJ1-2,TRBV27,.,.,CASSLLGANYGYTF,TGTGCCAGCAGTTTACTGGGGGCAAACTATGGCTACACCTTC
TRBJ1-2,TRBV5-4,.,.,CASSLAQDGYTF,TGTGCCAGCAGCTTGGCGCAGGATGGCTACACCTTC
TRBJ1-2,TRBV6-5,TRBD1,.,CASSRQTGGASGYTF,TGTGCCAGCAGTCGCCAGACAGGGGGCGCGAGTGGCTACACCTTC